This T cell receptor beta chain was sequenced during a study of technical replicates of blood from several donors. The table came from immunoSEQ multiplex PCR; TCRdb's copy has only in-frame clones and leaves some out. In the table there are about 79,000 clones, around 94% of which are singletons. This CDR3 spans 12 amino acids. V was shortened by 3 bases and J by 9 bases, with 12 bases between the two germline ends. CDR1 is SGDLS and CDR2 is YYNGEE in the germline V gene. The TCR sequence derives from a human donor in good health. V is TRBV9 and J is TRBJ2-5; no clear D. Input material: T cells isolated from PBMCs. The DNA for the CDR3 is TGTGCCAGCAGCGATGCAAGAGATGCCCAGTACTTC. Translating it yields CASSDARDAQYF. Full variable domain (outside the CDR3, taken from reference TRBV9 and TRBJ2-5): DSGVTQTPKHLITATGQRVTLRCSPRSGDLSVYWYQQSLDQGLQFLIQYYNGEERAKGNILERFSAQQFPDLHSELNLSSLELGDSALYFCASSDARDAQYFGPGTRLLVL.